This passage covers 5 T cell receptor beta chains from one sample sequenced in a study of cytomegalovirus exposure and HLA in healthy donors. Assay used: immunoSEQ multiplex PCR; TCRdb lists only in-frame clones, some missing. The sample lists 60,000 to 70,000 clones, 85% to 95% seen once, with approximately 5% in the top ten. Sequencing used PBMCs. The receptors originated from a man between 18 and 35 years old in good health and CMV-seropositive.

The chain employs TRBV21-1 and TRBJ2-7; the table assigns TRBD1, which was not confirmed against the DNA. TRBV21-1 is recorded as a pseudogene. There are 14 residues in the CDR3. As DNA, the CDR3 is TGTGCCAGCAGGGCCGGACACAGCTCCTACGAGCAGTACTTC. Translating it yields CASRAGHSSYEQYF.

This chain joins TRBV5-6 and TRBJ2-7; TRBD2 aligns across 13 bases. The CDR3 extends over 14 amino acids. Germline values: CDR1 SGHDT, CDR2 YYEEEE. The junction had 0 bases not matched to a gene; V was cut back by 0 bases and J by 6 bases. CDR3 sequence reads: CASSLGLAGGEQYF. Written as DNA, the CDR3 is TGTGCCAGCAGCTTGGGACTAGCGGGAGGCGAGCAGTACTTC.

This clone was observed once. The rearrangement uses TRBV7-9 and TRBJ1-1, with 9 bases lining up with TRBD1. With V trimmed by 5 bases and J by 5 bases, 6 bases remained unmatched. CDR1 and CDR2 (germline): SEHNR, FQNEAQ (reference sequence). The length of the CDR3 is 14 residues. DNA for the CDR3: TGTGCCAGCAGCCAACAGGGGGCGCGAACTGAAGCTTTCTTT. Encoded protein: CASSQQGARTEAFF. Supplemented by reference TRBV7-9 and TRBJ1-1, the full variable domain reads DTGVSQNPRHKITKRGQNVTFRCDPISEHNRLYWYRQTLGQGPEFLTYFQNEAQLEKSRLLSDRFSAERPKGSFSTLEIQRTEQGDSAMYLCASSQQGARTEAFFGQGTRLTVV.

The chain joins TRBV6-1 to TRBJ2-3, with no clear D. V lost 8 bases and J 0 bases, leaving 9 bases between the germline ends. Germline V gene data show CDR1 as MNHNS and CDR2 as SASEGT. CDR3 length: 13 residues. CDR3 residues: CASLLPSTDTQYF. CDR3 sequence (DNA): TGTGCCAGCCTCCTACCTAGCACAGATACGCAGTATTTT.

The J gene is TRBJ1-2, the V gene TRBV27; possible D gene TRBD1, 6 bases. Germline V lookup: CDR1 MNHEY, CDR2 SMNVEV (reference sequence). This CDR3 has 11 residues. V lost 3 bases and J 10 bases, leaving 9 bases between the germline ends. The chain's CDR3 is CASSFGDTYTF. The CDR3 DNA follows: TGTGCCAGCAGTTTTGGGGACACCTACACCTTC.